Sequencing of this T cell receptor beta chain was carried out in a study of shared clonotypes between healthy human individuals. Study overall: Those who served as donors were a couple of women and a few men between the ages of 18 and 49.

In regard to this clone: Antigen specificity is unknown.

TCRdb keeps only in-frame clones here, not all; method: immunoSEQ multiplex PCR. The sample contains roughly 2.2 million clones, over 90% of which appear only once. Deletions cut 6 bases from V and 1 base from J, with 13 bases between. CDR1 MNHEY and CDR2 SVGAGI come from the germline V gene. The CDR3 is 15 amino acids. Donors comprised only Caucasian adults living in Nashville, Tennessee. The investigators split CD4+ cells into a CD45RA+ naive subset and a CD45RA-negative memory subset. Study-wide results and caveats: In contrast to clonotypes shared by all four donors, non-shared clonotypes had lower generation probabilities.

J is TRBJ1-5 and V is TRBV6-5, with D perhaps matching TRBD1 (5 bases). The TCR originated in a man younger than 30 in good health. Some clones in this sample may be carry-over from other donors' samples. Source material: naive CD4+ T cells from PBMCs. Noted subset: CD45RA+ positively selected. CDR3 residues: CASRALGGSNQPQHF. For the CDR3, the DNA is TGTGCCAGCAGGGCACTCGGGGGGAGCAATCAGCCCCAGCATTTT.